This T cell receptor (beta chain) stems from a study of T cells in lung cancer brain metastases. Study at large: About 90% of the roughly 20 patients had no interval therapy between resections. Study-wide points: Paired primaries held more unique productive clones than brain metastases (median approximately 4,500 versus 1,500). DNA fragmentation in FFPE samples may have prevented full retrieval of the infiltrating T cell repertoire.

Using immunoSEQ multiplex PCR, the repertoire was profiled, and TCRdb retains in-frame clones only, with some absent. The sample has 4,900 or so clones, roughly 84% seen once. As concerns this clone: Its specificity is not known.

There are 15 residues in the CDR3. The germline CDR1 and CDR2 sequences are MNHNS and SASEGT. The ends lost 1 base at V and 1 base at J; junction bases unmatched: 2. The chain recombines TRBV6-1 with TRBJ2-5; 8 bases align to TRBD2. The source material was tumor tissue from the primary lung tumor. The TCR was taken from a woman between 45 and 65 years old with non-small cell lung cancer. CDR3 protein: CASSEVAGGQETQYF. As DNA, the CDR3 is TGTGCCAGCAGTGAAGTTGCGGGGGGCCAAGAGACCCAGTACTTC.